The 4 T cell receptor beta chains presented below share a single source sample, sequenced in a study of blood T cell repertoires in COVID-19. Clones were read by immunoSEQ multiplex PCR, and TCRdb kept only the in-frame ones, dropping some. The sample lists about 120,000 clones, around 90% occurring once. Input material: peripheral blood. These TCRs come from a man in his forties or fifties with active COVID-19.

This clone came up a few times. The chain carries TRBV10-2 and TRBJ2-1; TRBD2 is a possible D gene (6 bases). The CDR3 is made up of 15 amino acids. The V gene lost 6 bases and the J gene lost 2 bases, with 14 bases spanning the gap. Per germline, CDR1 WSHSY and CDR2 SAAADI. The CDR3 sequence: CASRRAGSTYNEQFF. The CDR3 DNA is TGCGCCAGCAGGAGAGCGGGCTCAACCTACAATGAGCAGTTCTTC.

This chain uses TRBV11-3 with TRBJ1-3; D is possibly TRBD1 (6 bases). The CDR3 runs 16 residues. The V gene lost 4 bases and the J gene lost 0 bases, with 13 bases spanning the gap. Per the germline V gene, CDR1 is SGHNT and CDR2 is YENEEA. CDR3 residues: CASSSMTGHSGNTIYF. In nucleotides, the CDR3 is TGTGCCAGCAGCTCAATGACGGGACACTCTGGAAACACCATATATTTT.

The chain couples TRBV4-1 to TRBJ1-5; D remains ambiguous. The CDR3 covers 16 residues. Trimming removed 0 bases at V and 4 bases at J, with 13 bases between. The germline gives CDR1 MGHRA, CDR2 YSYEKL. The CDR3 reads CASSQDSRRENQPQHF. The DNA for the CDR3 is TGCGCCAGCAGCCAAGATAGTAGGCGGGAGAATCAGCCCCAGCATTTT.

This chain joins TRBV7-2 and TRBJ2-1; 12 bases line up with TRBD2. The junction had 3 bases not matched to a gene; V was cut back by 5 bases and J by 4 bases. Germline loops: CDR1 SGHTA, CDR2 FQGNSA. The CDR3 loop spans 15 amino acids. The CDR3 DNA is TGTGCCAGCAGCCGGACTAGCGGGGCATACAATGAGCAGTTCTTC. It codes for CASSRTSGAYNEQFF.